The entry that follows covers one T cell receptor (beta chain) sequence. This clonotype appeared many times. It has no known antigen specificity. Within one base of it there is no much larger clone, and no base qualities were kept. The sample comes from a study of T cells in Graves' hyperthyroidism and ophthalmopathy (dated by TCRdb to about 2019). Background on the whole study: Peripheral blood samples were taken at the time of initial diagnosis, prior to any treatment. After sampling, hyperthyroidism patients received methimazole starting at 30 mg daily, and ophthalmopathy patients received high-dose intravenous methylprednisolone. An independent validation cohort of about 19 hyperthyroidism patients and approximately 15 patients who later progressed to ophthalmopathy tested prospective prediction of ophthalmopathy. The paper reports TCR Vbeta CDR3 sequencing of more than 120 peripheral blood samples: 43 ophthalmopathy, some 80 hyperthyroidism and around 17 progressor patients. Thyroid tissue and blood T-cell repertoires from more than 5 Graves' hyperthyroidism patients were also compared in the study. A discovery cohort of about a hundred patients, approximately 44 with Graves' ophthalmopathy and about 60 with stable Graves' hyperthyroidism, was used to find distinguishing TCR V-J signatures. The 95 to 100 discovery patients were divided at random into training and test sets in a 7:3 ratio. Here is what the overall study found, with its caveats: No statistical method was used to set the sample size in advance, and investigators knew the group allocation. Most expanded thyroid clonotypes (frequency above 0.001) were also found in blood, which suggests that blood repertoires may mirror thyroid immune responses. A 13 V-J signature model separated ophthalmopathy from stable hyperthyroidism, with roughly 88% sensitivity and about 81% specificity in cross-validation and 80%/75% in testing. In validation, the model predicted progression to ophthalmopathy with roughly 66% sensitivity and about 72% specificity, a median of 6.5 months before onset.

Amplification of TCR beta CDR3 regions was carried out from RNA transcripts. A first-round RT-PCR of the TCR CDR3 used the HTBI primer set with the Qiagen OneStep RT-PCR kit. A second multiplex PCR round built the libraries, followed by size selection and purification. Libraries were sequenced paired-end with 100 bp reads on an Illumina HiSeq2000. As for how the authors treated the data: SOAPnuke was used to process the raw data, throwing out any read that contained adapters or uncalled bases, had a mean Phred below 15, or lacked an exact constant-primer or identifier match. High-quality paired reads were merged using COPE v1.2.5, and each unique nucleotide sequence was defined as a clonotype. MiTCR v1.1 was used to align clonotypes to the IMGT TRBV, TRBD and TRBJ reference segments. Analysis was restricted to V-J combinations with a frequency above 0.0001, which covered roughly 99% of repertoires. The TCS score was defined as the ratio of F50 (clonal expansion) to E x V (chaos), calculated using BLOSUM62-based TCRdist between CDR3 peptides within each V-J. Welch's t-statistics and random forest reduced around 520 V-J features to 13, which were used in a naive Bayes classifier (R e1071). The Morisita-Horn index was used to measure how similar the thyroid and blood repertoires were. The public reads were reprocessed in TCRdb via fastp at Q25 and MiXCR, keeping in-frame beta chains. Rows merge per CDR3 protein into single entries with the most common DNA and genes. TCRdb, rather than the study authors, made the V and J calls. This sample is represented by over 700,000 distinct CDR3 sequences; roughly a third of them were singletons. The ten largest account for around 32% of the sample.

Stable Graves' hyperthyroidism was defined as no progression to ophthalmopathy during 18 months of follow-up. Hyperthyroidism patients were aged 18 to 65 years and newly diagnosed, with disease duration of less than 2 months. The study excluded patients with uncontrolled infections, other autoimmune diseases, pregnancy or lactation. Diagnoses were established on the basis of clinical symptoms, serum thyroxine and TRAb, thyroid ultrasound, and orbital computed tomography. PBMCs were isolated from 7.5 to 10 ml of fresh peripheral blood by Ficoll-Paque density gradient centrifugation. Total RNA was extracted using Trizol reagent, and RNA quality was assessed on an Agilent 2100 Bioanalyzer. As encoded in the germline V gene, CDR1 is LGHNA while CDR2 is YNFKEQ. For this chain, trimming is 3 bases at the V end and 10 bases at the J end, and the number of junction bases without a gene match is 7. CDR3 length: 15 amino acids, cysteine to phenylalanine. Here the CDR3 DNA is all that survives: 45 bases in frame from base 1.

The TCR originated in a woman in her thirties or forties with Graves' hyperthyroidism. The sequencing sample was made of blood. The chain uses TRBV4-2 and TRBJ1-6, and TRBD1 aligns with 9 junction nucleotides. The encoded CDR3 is CASSQIQGARSPLHF. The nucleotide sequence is TGTGCCAGCAGCCAGATACAGGGGGCCAGGTCACCCCTCCACTTT.